These 18 T cell receptor beta chains originate from one sample sequenced in a study of T cell repertoires in cytomegalovirus infection. MiXCR, run by TCRdb on the reads, gives a single entry per CDR3 protein. This sample has roughly 570,000 distinct CDR3 sequences; just under 40% occur once, and the top ten carry over 45%. The antigens of these receptors remain unknown. Sample: cultured PBMCs, taken from culture after CMV antigen stimulation. Receptors were obtained from a human donor in good health (CMV status not recorded). Some clones in this sample may be carry-over from other donors' samples.

V gene TRBV7-8 combines with J gene TRBJ2-2; 9 bases align to TRBD2. The CDR3 has 19 residues. Germline loops: CDR1 SGHVS, CDR2 FQNEAQ. Germline trimming cut 5 bases from V and 4 bases from J; bases unmatched to any gene: 17. The CDR3 here is CASSLLPALAGDPTGELFF. The CDR3 coding sequence is TGTGCCAGCAGCCTGCTACCGGCGTTAGCGGGGGACCCCACCGGGGAGCTGTTTTTT.

The genes are TRBV5-1 and TRBJ2-3, with a tentative D call TRBD2 (5 bases). Trimming stripped 7 bases from V and 1 base from J, with 10 bases between. This CDR3 region has 13 residues. From germline, CDR1 is SGHRS and CDR2 YFSETQ. The CDR3 sequence is CASARTGTDTQYF. In nucleotides, the CDR3 is TGCGCCAGCGCCCGGACTGGCACAGATACGCAGTATTTT.

A single count supports this clonotype. The chain uses TRBV15 and TRBJ2-7; possibly TRBD2 for D (5 bases). V lost 3 bases to trimming and J lost 6 bases, with 18 bases between them. Germline values: CDR1 LNHNV, CDR2 YYDKDF (reference sequence). The CDR3 has 15 residues. The chain's CDR3 is CATSRVSPGFREQYF. The CDR3 DNA follows: TGTGCCACCAGCAGGGTGTCGCCGGGGTTCCGCGAGCAGTACTTC.

This clonotype was seen at least ten times. The chain uses TRBV7-2 and TRBJ2-3, with 8 nucleotides matching TRBD2. In germline, CDR1 is SGHTA, CDR2 FQGNSA. CDR3 size: 15 residues. The V gene end was trimmed by 5 bases and the J gene end by 2 bases; junction bases not matched to a gene: 6. The CDR3 loop is CASSPQAGDTDTQYF. In DNA form, the CDR3 reads TGTGCCAGCAGCCCACAAGCGGGGGACACAGATACGCAGTATTTT.

This clonotype has at least ten counts. J is TRBJ1-2 and V is TRBV5-4; possible D gene TRBD1, 5 bases. The V end lost 0 bases, the J end lost 6 bases, and 6 bases lay between the germline ends. CDR1 is SGHNT and CDR2 is YYREEE in the germline V gene (reference sequence). The length of the CDR3 is 12 residues. The CDR3 loop reads CASSLGGDGYTF. As DNA, the CDR3 is TGTGCCAGCAGCTTGGGAGGGGATGGCTACACCTTC. Full variable domain (missing parts from reference TRBV5-4 and TRBJ1-2): ETGVTQSPTHLIKTRGQQVTLRCSSQSGHNTVSWYQQALGQGPQFIFQYYREEENGRGNFPPRFSGLQFPNYSSELNVNALELDDSALYLCASSLGGDGYTFGSGTRLTVV.

This chain connects TRBV6-1 to TRBJ2-7; D may correspond to TRBD1 or TRBD2 (5 bases each). V was shortened by 3 bases and J by 3 bases, with 12 bases between the two germline ends. The CDR3 is 14 residues long. Germline CDR1 and CDR2: MNHNS and SASEGT. In DNA, the CDR3 is TGTGCCAGCAGTGAGAGGGGTGTGAGCTACGAGCAGTACTTC. Residues: CASSERGVSYEQYF.

The rearrangement links TRBV11-2 to TRBJ1-1; no firm D call. CDR1 and CDR2 from the germline V gene are SGHAT and FQNNGV. Trimming shortened V by 3 bases and J by 4 bases, and 9 bases separated the two germline ends. This CDR3 comprises 13 residues. The CDR3 is CASSFGDGTEAFF. CDR3 bases: TGTGCCAGCAGCTTCGGGGATGGCACTGAAGCTTTCTTT.

This chain links TRBV7-2 with TRBJ1-1; maybe TRBD1 (5 bases). Trimming pared 5 bases from V and 0 bases from J, leaving 13 bases between. The CDR3 covers 15 residues. Germline-derived CDR1 and CDR2 are SGHTA and FQGNSA. The CDR3 loop reads CASSPRQTMNTEAFF. CDR3 sequence (DNA): TGTGCCAGCAGCCCCAGACAGACCATGAACACTGAAGCTTTCTTT.

This clonotype was counted between two and nine times. CDR3 loop: CASSQEAGGSTDTQYF. In DNA, the CDR3 is TGCGCCAGCAGCCAAGAGGCAGGGGGTAGCACAGATACGCAGTATTTT. The rearrangement links TRBV4-3 to TRBJ2-3, with 7 nucleotides matching TRBD1. The CDR3 covers 16 residues. CDR1 and CDR2 from the germline V gene are LGHNA and YSLEER. Losses at the gene ends were 0 bases for V and 0 bases for J; bases not matched to a gene: 3.

The chain couples TRBV6-2 or TRBV6-3 to TRBJ2-1; D might be TRBD2 (5 bases). The CDR3 totals 13 residues. Trimming took 6 bases from V and 8 from J, leaving 14 bases between them. Germline-derived CDR1 and CDR2 are MNHEY and SVGEGT. The CDR3 reads CASSRDYLYEQFF. The CDR3 DNA reads TGTGCCAGCAGCCGTGACTATTTATATGAGCAGTTCTTC.

The chain combines TRBV7-2 with TRBJ2-7; 9 nucleotides align to TRBD2. CDR1 SGHTA and CDR2 FQGNSA come from the germline V gene. This CDR3 region has 15 residues. The junction had 5 bases not matched to a gene; V was cut back by 5 bases and J by 0 bases. The CDR3 nucleotides read TGTGCCAGCAGCACCAGCGGGGGGAGCTCCTACGAGCAGTACTTC. Protein: CASSTSGGSSYEQYF.

This clonotype is a singleton in its sample. The chain recombines TRBV7-9 with TRBJ1-1; no definite D call. Trimming stripped 1 base from V and 10 bases from J, with 13 bases between. CDR3 length: 13 residues. From germline, CDR1 is SEHNR and CDR2 FQNEAQ (reference sequence). The CDR3 is CASSLESLRPAFF. CDR3 in DNA: TGTGCCAGCAGCTTAGAGTCCCTGCGGCCAGCTTTCTTT.

This clonotype has more than one count but fewer than ten. J is TRBJ2-5 and V is TRBV7-9, with 8 bases that match TRBD1. The CDR3 sequence is 18 residues long. Looked up from germline, CDR1 is SEHNR and CDR2 is FQNEAQ (reference sequence). Germline trimming cut 5 bases from V and 2 bases from J; bases unmatched to any gene: 16. Here the CDR3 DNA reads TGTGCCAGCAGCCGCCCTAGGTTAGGACAGGGAACTCAAGAGACCCAGTACTTC. Translated: CASSRPRLGQGTQETQYF.

V usage is TRBV19 and J usage is TRBJ2-7; no clear D. Germline-derived CDR1 and CDR2 are LNHDA and SQIVND (reference sequence). The CDR3 length is 14 residues. V was shortened by 2 bases and J by 6 bases, with 14 bases between the two germline ends. This CDR3 is CASSIIPSSSEQYF. The CDR3 DNA reads as TGTGCCAGTAGTATAATACCTTCGAGTAGCGAGCAGTACTTC.

The gene calls are TRBV7-6 and TRBJ2-3, with 12 bases that match TRBD2. The CDR3 contains 17 residues. V gave up 4 bases and J gave up 0 bases; unmatched junction bases: 5. Looked up from germline, CDR1 is SGHVS and CDR2 is FNYEAQ. The CDR3 DNA follows: TGTGCCAGCAGCTCCCTAGCGGGAGGGCCAAGCACAGATACGCAGTATTTT. This encodes CASSSLAGGPSTDTQYF.

The V call is TRBV6-6, the J call TRBJ1-1; TRBD1 is a possible D gene (5 bases). Germline assignment: CDR1 MNHNY and CDR2 SVGAGI (reference sequence). V lost 5 bases and J lost 11, with 21 bases in between. CDR3 length: 14 residues. The CDR3 loop reads CASSPTGGFDRAFF. DNA for the CDR3: TGTGCCAGCAGTCCAACAGGTGGCTTTGATAGGGCTTTCTTT.

This clonotype was recorded many times. This rearrangement joins TRBV7-8 to TRBJ2-2; D not resolved. This CDR3 contains 13 residues. The V gene's germline CDR1 is SGHVS and CDR2 FQNEAQ. Trimming removed 5 bases from V and 8 bases from J, with 12 bases in between. The CDR3 DNA reads TGTGCCAGCAGCCGAGACTTAGGGGGGGAGCTGTTTTTT. Protein: CASSRDLGGELFF.

This clonotype has only a few counts. V is TRBV2 and J is TRBJ2-1; no definite D call. The CDR3 spans 14 residues. CDR1 SNHLY and CDR2 FYNNEI come from the germline V gene. V lost 5 bases to trimming and J lost 5 bases, with 13 bases between them. The CDR3 DNA sequence: TGTGCCAGCAGTCCCCAGTTTAGAAACAATGAGCAGTTCTTC. It encodes CASSPQFRNNEQFF.